This T cell receptor (beta chain) came from a study of shared clonotypes between healthy human individuals. About the research overall: The composition of the donors was two women and three men aged 18 to 49. Study results and caveats: A few donors showed sharing of approximately 5% of naive CD4 clonotypes.

Clones were read by immunoSEQ multiplex PCR, and TCRdb kept only the in-frame ones, dropping some. Among roughly 2,000,000 clones listed, 85% to 95% were seen once. As for this clone: Its antigen is currently unknown.

Naive CD8 isolation took CD45RO-negative cells positively selected for CCR7 and excluded terminally differentiated effector memory CD45RA+ cells. The CDR3 sequence is 15 residues long. CDR1 is MNHNS and CDR2 is SASEGT in the germline V gene. The junction had 6 bases not matched to a gene; V was cut back by 4 bases and J by 2 bases. This TCR was recovered from a man younger than 35 in good health. The chain uses TRBV6-1 and TRBJ2-3; TRBD2 aligns across 7 bases. The material sequenced was naive CD8+ T cells sorted from blood. The CDR3 is CASSVERGTTDTQYF. The DNA of the CDR3 is TGTGCCAGCAGTGTCGAGCGGGGAACCACAGATACGCAGTATTTT.